This TCR beta chain originates from a study of response to subunit inactivated influenza vaccine. Broader study findings: Seasonal influenza vaccination, on each occasion, was suggested by the authors to recruit few new T cells.

CDR1 MDHEN and CDR2 SYDVKM come from the germline V gene. This CDR3 has 11 residues. V dropped 6 bases and J dropped 11 bases, with 10 bases sitting between them. TCRdb recomputed calls from the RT-PCR reads with MiXCR, one row per CDR3 protein. There are 610,000 or so distinct CDR3 sequences in the sample; about 15% occur only once, and roughly 10% lies in the top ten. Remarks on this clonotype: What it binds is not known.

The chain couples TRBV28 to TRBJ2-2; D unresolved. The sequence came from a middle-aged man who received an inactivated influenza vaccine. Sequenced here: PBMCs from blood, sampled 12 days after vaccination. CDR3 protein: CASRFKRELFF. The CDR3 nucleotides read TGTGCCAGCAGGTTTAAGAGAGAGCTGTTTTTT.